Listed below are T cell receptor beta chains from one sample, sequenced in a study of cytomegalovirus exposure and HLA in healthy donors. Clones were read by immunoSEQ multiplex PCR, and TCRdb kept only the in-frame ones, dropping some. Counted here are 120,000 to 150,000 clones, 80% occurring once; the ten biggest clones make up 2.9%. The material sequenced was PBMCs. These receptor sequences come from a woman aged 25 to 39 in good health and CMV-seronegative. Each CDR3 is given with its conserved first and last residue. The D gene is left open where the match is weak. Clone sizes are given selectively: once, few, many, or a class where the clone is expanded.

J gene: TRBJ1-5
clone size: .
V gene: TRBV30
D gene: TRBD1
CDR3 DNA: TGTGCCTGGGGGACAGGTACTTGGTCCCAGCCCCAGCATTTT
CDR3 protein: CAWGTGTWSQPQHF

J gene: TRBJ1-2
clone size: .
V gene: TRBV7-2
D gene: .
CDR3 DNA: TGTGCCAGCAGCTCGGGACTTCCTATTGCGGCCTCTGGCTACACCTTC
CDR3 protein: CASSSGLPIAASGYTF

J gene: TRBJ2-3
clone size: .
V gene: TRBV5-1
D gene: TRBD1
CDR3 DNA: TGCGCCAGCAGCTCACAGGGGGCCAACACAGATACGCAGTATTTT
CDR3 protein: CASSSQGANTDTQYF

J gene: TRBJ2-2
clone size: .
V gene: TRBV9
D gene: .
CDR3 DNA: TGTGCCAGCAGCGGTAGACGACACAACACCGGGGAGCTGTTTTTT
CDR3 protein: CASSGRRHNTGELFF

J gene: TRBJ1-1
clone size: few
V gene: TRBV5-1
D gene: .
CDR3 DNA: TGCGCCAGCAGCACTGACATCCTGAACACTGAAGCTTTCTTT
CDR3 protein: CASSTDILNTEAFF

J gene: TRBJ2-3
clone size: .
V gene: TRBV4-2
D gene: TRBD1
CDR3 DNA: TGTGCCAGCAGCCAAGCGACAGGGTCACACACAGATACGCAGTATTTT
CDR3 protein: CASSQATGSHTDTQYF

J gene: TRBJ1-1
clone size: .
V gene: TRBV4-1
D gene: .
CDR3 DNA: TGCGCCAGCAGCCAAGAAGTTGGACTCCCGGTGACTGAAGCTTTCTTT
CDR3 protein: CASSQEVGLPVTEAFF

J gene: TRBJ2-3
clone size: .
V gene: TRBV4-3
D gene: TRBD1
CDR3 DNA: TGCGCCAGCAGCCAAATACGGGGACAGGGGGCATACACAGATACGCAGTATTTT
CDR3 protein: CASSQIRGQGAYTDTQYF

J gene: TRBJ1-5
clone size: .
V gene: TRBV19
D gene: TRBD1
CDR3 DNA: TGTGCCAGTAGGGGACAGCTTTACAATCAGCCCCAGCATTTT
CDR3 protein: CASRGQLYNQPQHF

J gene: TRBJ2-1
clone size: .
V gene: TRBV4-3
D gene: .
CDR3 DNA: TGCGCCAGCAGCCAAGATCGCGGCCACTCCTACAATGAGCAGTTCTTC
CDR3 protein: CASSQDRGHSYNEQFF

J gene: TRBJ2-5
clone size: .
V gene: TRBV5-6
D gene: .
CDR3 DNA: TGTGCCAGCAGCTTGCCCGATAGGCAGGGAAGGCAAGAGACCCAGTACTTC
CDR3 protein: CASSLPDRQGRQETQYF

J gene: TRBJ1-4
clone size: .
V gene: TRBV4-1
D gene: TRBD1
CDR3 DNA: TGCGCCAGCAGTCCAGAAAGGGGGCATACTAATGAAAAACTGTTTTTT
CDR3 protein: CASSPERGHTNEKLFF

J gene: TRBJ2-7
clone size: .
V gene: TRBV9
D gene: .
CDR3 DNA: TGTGCCAGCAGTCCCATGCACAGGGTGAGCAGCGAGCAGTACTTC
CDR3 protein: CASSPMHRVSSEQYF

J gene: TRBJ2-1
clone size: .
V gene: TRBV5-6
D gene: TRBD1
CDR3 DNA: TGTGCCAGCAGCCCCTGGGGACAGGATAGGTATGAGCAGTTCTTC
CDR3 protein: CASSPWGQDRYEQFF

J gene: TRBJ1-5
clone size: .
V gene: TRBV7-2
D gene: TRBD1
CDR3 DNA: TGTGCCAGCAGTTTACCGGGACAGGGCTACTATTTT
CDR3 protein: CASSLPGQGYYF

J gene: TRBJ1-2
clone size: .
V gene: TRBV4-3
D gene: TRBD1
CDR3 DNA: TGCGCCAGCAGCCCGACAGGGGCCGCGACTAGGGGCTACACCTTC
CDR3 protein: CASSPTGAATRGYTF

J gene: TRBJ1-2
clone size: .
V gene: TRBV9
D gene: .
CDR3 DNA: TGTGCCAGCAGCGTAACTTGGACAGCCAACTATGGCTACACCTTC
CDR3 protein: CASSVTWTANYGYTF

J gene: TRBJ2-7
clone size: .
V gene: TRBV2
D gene: .
CDR3 DNA: TGTGCCAGTAGGGCACTAGCTTCCTACGAGCAGTACTTC
CDR3 protein: CASRALASYEQYF

J gene: TRBJ1-5
clone size: .
V gene: TRBV28
D gene: TRBD1
CDR3 DNA: TGTGCCAGCAGTTTAGGGGGACAGGGGTATCAGCCCCAGCATTTT
CDR3 protein: CASSLGGQGYQPQHF

J gene: TRBJ2-7
clone size: .
V gene: TRBV6-1
D gene: .
CDR3 DNA: TGTGCCAGCAGTGAAAGGTGGACAGCAAGGGCCTTCTACGAGCAGTACTTC
CDR3 protein: CASSERWTARAFYEQYF

J gene: TRBJ1-2
clone size: .
V gene: TRBV19
D gene: .
CDR3 DNA: TGTGCCAGTAGTATACTTTCGGGGAAGCGGGGCTATGGCTACACCTTC
CDR3 protein: CASSILSGKRGYGYTF

J gene: TRBJ2-7
clone size: .
V gene: TRBV5-1
D gene: TRBD1
CDR3 DNA: TGCGCCAGCAGCTTGGGCCAGGGGGTCAACGAGCAGTACTTC
CDR3 protein: CASSLGQGVNEQYF

J gene: TRBJ1-1
clone size: few
V gene: TRBV29-1
D gene: .
CDR3 DNA: TGCAGCGTTGTGTGGAGAGGGACTGAAGCTTTCTTT
CDR3 protein: CSVVWRGTEAFF

J gene: TRBJ2-7
clone size: .
V gene: TRBV11-2
D gene: .
CDR3 DNA: TGTGCCAGCAGCCTAACAGGATCCAGGGGCCACGAGCAGTACTTC
CDR3 protein: CASSLTGSRGHEQYF

J gene: TRBJ2-3
clone size: .
V gene: TRBV11-2
D gene: .
CDR3 DNA: TGTGCCAGCAGCTTATTGGCAGAACCTAGCACAGATACGCAGTATTTT
CDR3 protein: CASSLLAEPSTDTQYF

J gene: TRBJ1-3
clone size: .
V gene: TRBV6-6
D gene: TRBD1
CDR3 DNA: TGTGCCAGCAGTTACGGGGACAGGATATCTGGAAACACCATATATTTT
CDR3 protein: CASSYGDRISGNTIYF

J gene: TRBJ2-7
clone size: .
V gene: TRBV27
D gene: .
CDR3 DNA: TGTGCCAGCAGTTTATCTCCCTGGGCAGGGGTGGTCGAGCAGTACTTC
CDR3 protein: CASSLSPWAGVVEQYF

J gene: TRBJ1-1
clone size: .
V gene: TRBV30
D gene: .
CDR3 DNA: TGTGCCTGGAACAAGTATAGGGGCATGAACACTGAAGCTTTCTTT
CDR3 protein: CAWNKYRGMNTEAFF

J gene: TRBJ2-5
clone size: .
V gene: TRBV5-6
D gene: TRBD2
CDR3 DNA: TGTGCCAGCAGCTGGGCGGGAGGAGAGACCCAGTACTTC
CDR3 protein: CASSWAGGETQYF

J gene: TRBJ2-5
clone size: once
V gene: TRBV9
D gene: TRBD2
CDR3 DNA: TGTGCCAGCAGCGTCTCCCCAGGGCGGGGGGGCCAAGAGACCCAGTACTTC
CDR3 protein: CASSVSPGRGGQETQYF

J gene: TRBJ1-2
clone size: few
V gene: TRBV10-1
D gene: .
CDR3 DNA: TGCGCCAGCAGTGTGACAGGTTCGGATGGCTACACCTTC
CDR3 protein: CASSVTGSDGYTF

J gene: TRBJ1-3
clone size: .
V gene: TRBV19
D gene: TRBD1
CDR3 DNA: TGTGCCAGTAGGGACAGGCTTGCTGGAAACACCATATATTTT
CDR3 protein: CASRDRLAGNTIYF

J gene: TRBJ2-3
clone size: .
V gene: TRBV6-6
D gene: .
CDR3 DNA: TGTGCCAGCAGTTACCGTCGACTAGTGGCAGATACGCAGTATTTT
CDR3 protein: CASSYRRLVADTQYF

J gene: TRBJ1-5
clone size: .
V gene: TRBV5-8
D gene: .
CDR3 DNA: TGTGCCAGCAGCTTGTTGCGCCGCGTCGGGCCCCAGCATTTT
CDR3 protein: CASSLLRRVGPQHF

J gene: TRBJ2-1
clone size: .
V gene: TRBV5-1
D gene: TRBD1
CDR3 DNA: TGCGCCAGCAGCATCGGACAGGGTCCCGCCAATGAGCAGTTCTTC
CDR3 protein: CASSIGQGPANEQFF